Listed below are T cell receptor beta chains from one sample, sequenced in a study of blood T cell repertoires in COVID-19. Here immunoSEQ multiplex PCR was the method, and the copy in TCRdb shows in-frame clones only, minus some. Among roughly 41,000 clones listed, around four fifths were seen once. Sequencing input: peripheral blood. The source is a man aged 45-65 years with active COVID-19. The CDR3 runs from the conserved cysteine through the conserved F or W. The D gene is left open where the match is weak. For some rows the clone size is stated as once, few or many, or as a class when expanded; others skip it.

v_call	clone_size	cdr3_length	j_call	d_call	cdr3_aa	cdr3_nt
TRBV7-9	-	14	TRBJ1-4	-	CASSLGQVAEKLFF	TGTGCCAGCAGCTTAGGACAGGTGGCGGAAAAACTGTTTTTT
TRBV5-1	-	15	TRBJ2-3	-	CASIDGLRGVDTQYF	TGCGCCAGCATCGATGGACTACGGGGAGTTGATACGCAGTATTTT
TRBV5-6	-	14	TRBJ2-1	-	CASSLAGWANEQFF	TGTGCCAGCAGCTTGGCGGGGTGGGCCAATGAGCAGTTCTTC
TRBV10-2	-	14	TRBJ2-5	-	CASSEQHPQETQYF	TGCGCCAGCAGTGAGCAACACCCGCAAGAGACCCAGTACTTC
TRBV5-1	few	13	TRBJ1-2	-	CASSDQGHYGYTF	TGCGCCAGCAGCGACCAGGGCCACTATGGCTACACCTTC
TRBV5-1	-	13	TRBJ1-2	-	CASSLAGDYGYTF	TGCGCCAGCAGCTTGGCGGGGGACTATGGCTACACCTTC
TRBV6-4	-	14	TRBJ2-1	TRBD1	CASSVEDRVNEQFF	TGTGCCAGCAGTGTCGAGGACAGGGTGAATGAGCAGTTCTTC
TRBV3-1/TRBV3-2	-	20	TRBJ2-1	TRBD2	CASSPLGLAGGPSSYNEQFF	TGTGCCAGCAGCCCCCTTGGACTAGCGGGGGGCCCTAGCTCCTACAATGAGCAGTTCTTC
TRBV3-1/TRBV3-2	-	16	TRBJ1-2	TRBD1	CASSYGIQIDREGYTF	TGTGCCAGCAGCTACGGAATACAAATAGACAGGGAGGGCTACACCTTC
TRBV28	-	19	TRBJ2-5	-	CASSLSNNSGRQRGKTQYF	TGTGCCAGCAGTTTATCCAACAATAGCGGGCGGCAAAGGGGGAAGACCCAGTACTTC
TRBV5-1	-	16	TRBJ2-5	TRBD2	CASSTGLAGVQETQYF	TGCGCCAGCAGCACCGGACTAGCGGGGGTCCAAGAGACCCAGTACTTC
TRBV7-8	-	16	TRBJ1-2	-	CASSLVRGAGNYGYTF	TGTGCCAGCAGCTTAGTAAGGGGAGCGGGTAACTATGGCTACACCTTC
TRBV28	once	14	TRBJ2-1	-	CASSWSGSYNEQFF	TGTGCCAGCAGTTGGAGCGGCTCCTACAATGAGCAGTTCTTC
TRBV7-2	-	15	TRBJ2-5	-	CASSPQSLYQETQYF	TGTGCCAGCAGCCCACAGAGCCTGTACCAAGAGACCCAGTACTTC
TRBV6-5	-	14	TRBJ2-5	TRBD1	CASSGTGAGETQYF	TGTGCCAGCAGCGGGACAGGAGCCGGGGAGACCCAGTACTTC
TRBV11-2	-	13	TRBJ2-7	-	CASDEGQSYEQYF	TGTGCCAGCGACGAGGGCCAATCCTACGAGCAGTACTTC
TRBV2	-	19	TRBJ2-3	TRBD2	CASSEVVSGGAGKGNTQYF	TGTGCCAGCAGTGAAGTCGTTAGCGGGGGGGCCGGAAAAGGAAATACGCAGTATTTT
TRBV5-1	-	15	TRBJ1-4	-	CASSLAGGRFEKLFF	TGCGCCAGCAGCTTGGCGGGGGGGAGATTTGAAAAACTGTTTTTT
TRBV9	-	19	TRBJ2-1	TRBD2	CASSVATVPLAGDYNEQFF	TGTGCCAGCAGCGTAGCTACGGTCCCGCTAGCGGGGGACTACAATGAGCAGTTCTTC
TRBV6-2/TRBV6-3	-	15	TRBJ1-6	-	CASSSLGGEHSPLHF	TGTGCCAGCAGTTCCCTGGGGGGAGAGCATTCACCCCTCCACTTT
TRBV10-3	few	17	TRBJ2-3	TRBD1	CAIMGTGGNFHTDTQYF	TGTGCCATCATGGGGACAGGGGGCAATTTCCACACAGATACGCAGTATTTT
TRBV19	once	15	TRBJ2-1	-	CASSIDSQILRGQFF	TGTGCCAGTAGTATAGACTCCCAGATCCTCCGCGGTCAGTTCTTC
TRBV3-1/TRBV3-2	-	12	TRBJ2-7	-	CASSDTSYEQYF	TGTGCCAGCAGCGACACCTCCTACGAGCAGTACTTC
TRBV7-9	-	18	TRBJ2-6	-	CASSRKQTPLSGANVLTF	TGTGCCAGCAGCAGAAAGCAGACACCTCTATCTGGGGCCAACGTCCTGACTTTC
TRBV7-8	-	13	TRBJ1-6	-	CASSLQANSPLHF	TGTGCCAGCAGCTTACAGGCTAATTCACCCCTCCACTTT
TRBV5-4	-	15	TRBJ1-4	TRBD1	CASSLGQGAHEKLFF	TGTGCCAGCAGCTTGGGTCAGGGGGCGCATGAAAAACTGTTTTTT
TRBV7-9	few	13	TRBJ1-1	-	CASSLVQNTEAFF	TGTGCCAGCAGCTTAGTACAAAACACTGAAGCTTTCTTT
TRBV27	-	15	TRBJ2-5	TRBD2	CASSLLAGGRETQYF	TGTGCCAGCAGTCTCCTAGCGGGGGGGCGGGAGACCCAGTACTTC
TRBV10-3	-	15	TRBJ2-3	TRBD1	CAISEQGAGTDTQYF	TGTGCCATCAGTGAACAGGGGGCGGGCACAGATACGCAGTATTTT
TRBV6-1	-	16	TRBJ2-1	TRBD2	CASSEELAGGYNEQFF	TGTGCCAGCAGTGAGGAACTAGCGGGGGGGTACAATGAGCAGTTCTTC
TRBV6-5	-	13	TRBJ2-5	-	CASSYSSGETQYF	TGTGCCAGCAGTTACTCTTCAGGAGAGACCCAGTACTTC
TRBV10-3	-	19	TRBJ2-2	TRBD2	CAISGTSGGAFMDTGELFF	TGTGCCATCAGCGGGACTAGCGGGGGGGCTTTTATGGACACCGGGGAGCTGTTTTTT
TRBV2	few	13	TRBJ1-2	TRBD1	CASTPGQGYGYTF	TGTGCCAGCACTCCGGGACAGGGCTATGGCTACACCTTC
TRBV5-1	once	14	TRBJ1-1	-	CASRPDTMNTEAFF	TGCGCCAGCAGACCCGACACCATGAACACTGAAGCTTTCTTT
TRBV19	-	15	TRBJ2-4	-	CASSIFTLAKNIQYF	TGTGCCAGTAGTATCTTCACTTTAGCCAAAAACATTCAGTACTTC
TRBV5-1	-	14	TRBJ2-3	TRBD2	CASGSGTSTDTQYF	TGCGCCAGCGGGAGCGGGACTAGCACAGATACGCAGTATTTT
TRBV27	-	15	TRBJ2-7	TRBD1	CASSATGAALYEQYF	TGTGCCAGCAGCGCGACAGGGGCGGCTCTCTACGAGCAGTACTTC
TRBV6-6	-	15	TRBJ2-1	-	CASRSPGLALNEQFF	TGTGCCAGCAGAAGCCCGGGATTAGCGTTAAATGAGCAGTTCTTC
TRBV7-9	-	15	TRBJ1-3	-	CASSLFPSRGNTIYF	TGTGCCAGCAGCCTCTTTCCTTCCCGTGGAAACACCATATATTTT